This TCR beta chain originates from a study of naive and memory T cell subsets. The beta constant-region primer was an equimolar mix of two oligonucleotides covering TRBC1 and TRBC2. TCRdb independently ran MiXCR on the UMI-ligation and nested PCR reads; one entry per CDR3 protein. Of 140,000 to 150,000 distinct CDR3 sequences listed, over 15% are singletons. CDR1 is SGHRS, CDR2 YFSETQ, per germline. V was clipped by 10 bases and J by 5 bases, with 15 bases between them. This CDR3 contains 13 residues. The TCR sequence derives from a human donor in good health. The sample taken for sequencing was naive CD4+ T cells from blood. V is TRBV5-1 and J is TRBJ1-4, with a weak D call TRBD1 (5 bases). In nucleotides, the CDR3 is TGCGCCTCAAGGGAGGGGAGGAATGAAAAACTGTTTTTT. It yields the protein CASREGRNEKLFF. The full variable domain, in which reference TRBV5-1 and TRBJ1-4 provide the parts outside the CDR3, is KAGVTQTPRYLIKTRGQQVTLSCSPISGHRSVSWYQQTPGQGLQFLFEYFSETQRNKGNFPGRFSGRQFSNSRSEMNVSTLELGDSALYLCASREGRNEKLFFGSGTQLSVL.